The clone carrying this T cell receptor (beta chain) was seen more than once but under ten times. What it recognizes is unknown. Using its own MiXCR run on the 5' RACE reads, TCRdb lists one record per CDR3 protein. The sample lists roughly 450,000 distinct CDR3 sequences; roughly a quarter were seen once. The sample originates from a study of CD8 T cells in ankylosing spondylitis. This CDR3 has 15 amino acids. The germline V gene encodes CDR1 WSHSY and CDR2 SAAADI. V gave up 3 bases and J gave up 3 bases, with 11 bases separating them. Overall study results and limits: Blood from ankylosing spondylitis patients appeared to carry a characteristic roughly eight-variant TCR beta motif.

The receptor comes from a male donor with ankylosing spondylitis. The sequencing input was blood, either unsorted or a sorted T cell fraction (not recorded which). This rearrangement joins TRBV10-2 to TRBJ1-4; no clear D gene. CDR3 sequence (DNA): TGCGCCAGCAGTGAAAATGCCCTCGCTAATGAAAAACTGTTTTTT. Protein: CASSENALANEKLFF.